A single sample is the source of the 17 T cell receptor beta chains below, sequenced in a study of T cells in Graves' hyperthyroidism and ophthalmopathy. From RNA transcripts, TCR beta CDR3 regions were amplified. HTBI primers were the set used in a first-round RT-PCR of the TCR CDR3. TCRdb reanalysed the multiplex PCR reads using MiXCR and keeps one entry per CDR3 protein. The profile shows approximately 600,000 distinct CDR3 sequences, around 21% of them singletons. The sequencing sample was made of blood. These receptors all come from a man aged 25-40 years with Graves' ophthalmopathy.

For the CDR3, the DNA is TGTGCCAGCAGCCACGAGGACTCGAGCTCCTACAATGAGCAGTTCTTC. It is translated as CASSHEDSSSYNEQFF. The chain has TRBV4-2 and TRBJ2-1, with D possibly TRBD2 on 5 matching bases. CDR1 is LGHNA, CDR2 YNFKEQ, per germline. V dropped 3 bases and J dropped 0 bases, with 12 bases sitting between them. There are 16 residues in the CDR3.

This clonotype showed up just a few times. The rearrangement uses TRBV6-1 and TRBJ2-6; D might be TRBD1 (6 bases). The CDR3 consists of 13 residues. The V end lost 11 bases, the J end lost 3 bases, and 11 bases lay between the germline ends. CDR1 and CDR2 from the germline V gene are MNHNS and SASEGT. CDR3 bases: TGTGCCGTTACAGGGTTTGGGGCCAACGTCCTGACTTTC. This codes for CAVTGFGANVLTF.

V usage is TRBV15 and J usage is TRBJ2-7; tentative D call: TRBD2 (6 bases). The CDR3 extends over 15 amino acids. Germline CDR1 and CDR2: LNHNV and YYDKDF (reference sequence). V shed 8 bases and J shed 2 bases, with 19 bases lying between them. DNA of the CDR3: TGTGCCACCTCCCCGGGTGGCGGGAACCCCTACGAGCAGTACTTC. Protein product: CATSPGGGNPYEQYF. The whole variable domain, filled in from reference TRBV15 and TRBJ2-7, reads DAMVIQNPRYQVTQFGKPVTLSCSQTLNHNVMYWYQQKSSQAPKLLFHYYDKDFNNEADTPDNFQSRRPNTSFCFLDIRSPGLGDTAMYLCATSPGGGNPYEQYFGPGTRLTVT.

This clonotype occurred a few times. The chain is built from TRBV19 and TRBJ1-2, with D unresolved. The germline V and J ends were trimmed by 5 bases and 5 bases, with 15 bases remaining between them. The V gene's germline CDR1 is LNHDA and CDR2 SQIVND (reference sequence). CDR3 length equals 14 residues. CDR3 DNA sequence: TGTGCCAGTAGTCTGCGGACGGCTCTTTATGGCTACACCTTC. As protein: CASSLRTALYGYTF.

This clonotype was detected a few times. The genes are TRBV5-1 and TRBJ2-1; TRBD2 is a possible D gene (6 bases). From germline, CDR1 is SGHRS and CDR2 YFSETQ. This CDR3 comprises 15 residues. Trimming stripped 0 bases from V and 10 bases from J, with 17 bases between. Here the CDR3 reads CASSLGSGNGVEQFF. The CDR3 region has the DNA TGCGCCAGCAGCTTGGGTAGCGGCAACGGGGTAGAGCAGTTCTTC.

This clonotype was seen a handful of times. The V call is TRBV3-1, the J call TRBJ1-2; D gene ambiguous. This CDR3 spans 14 amino acids. Trimming took 5 bases from V and 8 from J, leaving 18 bases between them. The germline CDR1 and CDR2 sequences are LGHDT and YNNKEL (reference sequence). The CDR3 DNA reads TGTGCCAGCAGCGAGATAGACGGGGAAGGCGGCTACACCTTC. It codes for CASSEIDGEGGYTF.

The chain combines TRBV19 with TRBJ2-2; D unresolved. Trimming took off 5 bases at V and 0 bases at J, with 7 bases between the two ends. Germline V gene lookup returns CDR1 LNHDA and CDR2 SQIVND (reference sequence). The CDR3 extends over 14 amino acids. CDR3: CASSVITNTGELFF. In DNA form, the CDR3 reads TGTGCCAGTAGTGTAATAACGAACACCGGGGAGCTGTTTTTT.

J is TRBJ2-7 and V is TRBV7-2; 11 bases align to TRBD2. The junction had 20 bases not matched to a gene; V was cut back by 5 bases and J by 5 bases. Looked up from germline, CDR1 is SGHTA and CDR2 is FQGNSA. There are 19 residues in the CDR3. The CDR3 protein is CASSLETGVLAGGRDEQYF. The CDR3 DNA sequence: TGTGCCAGCAGCCTGGAAACCGGGGTTCTAGCGGGAGGTCGAGACGAGCAGTACTTC.

This clonotype was recorded many times. The chain recombines TRBV28 with TRBJ2-4; TRBD2 matches at 15 bases. The V gene's germline CDR1 is MDHEN and CDR2 SYDVKM. This CDR3 contains 16 residues. The ends lost 3 bases at V and 8 bases at J; junction bases unmatched: 5. The CDR3 DNA reads as TGTGCCAGCAGTTTCCCGGGACTAGCGGGAGGTGACATTCAGTACTTC. Translated, it gives CASSFPGLAGGDIQYF. Full variable domain (remainder filled in from reference TRBV28 and TRBJ2-4): DVKVTQSSRYLVKRTGEKVFLECVQDMDHENMFWYRQDPGLGLRLIYFSYDVKMKEKGDIPEGYSVSREKKERFSLILESASTNQTSMYLCASSFPGLAGGDIQYFGAGTRLSVL.

This clonotype was recorded at least ten times. The chain combines TRBV27 with TRBJ1-5; 12 bases agree with TRBD1. Germline-derived CDR1 and CDR2 are MNHEY and SMNVEV (reference sequence). V shed 6 bases, J shed 6 bases, and the junction held 9 bases outside the gene matches. There are 16 residues in the CDR3. For the CDR3, the DNA is TGTGCCAGCAGCTCCGGGGGGACAGGGGGCTCTCAGCCCCAGCATTTT. Its translation: CASSSGGTGGSQPQHF.

This clonotype was recorded many times. CDR3: CASISSMAGGAWETQYF. The DNA for the CDR3 is TGTGCCAGCATTTCCTCAATGGCAGGGGGCGCTTGGGAGACCCAGTACTTC. The genes are TRBV2 and TRBJ2-5, with 8 bases fitting TRBD1. The CDR3 has 17 amino acids. Trimming cost V 7 bases and J 5 bases; bases outside gene matches: 18. Germline V gives CDR1 SNHLY, CDR2 FYNNEI.

This clonotype was seen only a few times. The chain employs TRBV7-9 and TRBJ2-7; no clear D. Trimming removed 7 bases from V and 6 bases from J, with 13 bases in between. The CDR3 has 12 amino acids. Germline V gene lookup returns CDR1 SEHNR and CDR2 FQNEAQ (reference sequence). The CDR3 here is CASTSSPSEQYF. As DNA, the CDR3 is TGTGCCAGCACAAGTTCTCCCAGCGAGCAGTACTTC.

This clonotype has ten or more counts. The rearrangement links TRBV6-2 or TRBV6-3 to TRBJ2-5; 11 nucleotides line up with TRBD2. The CDR3 runs 15 residues. The ends lost 4 bases at V and 2 bases at J; junction bases unmatched: 3. Germline V lookup: CDR1 MNHEY, CDR2 SVGEGT. The CDR3 DNA sequence: TGTGCCAGCAGTTCCGGGACTAGCGGACAAGAGACCCAGTACTTC. Translated, it gives CASSSGTSGQETQYF.

V usage is TRBV9 and J usage is TRBJ1-1; the D gene is possibly TRBD1 (6 bases). V lost 4 bases to trimming and J lost 1 base, with 20 bases between them. Per germline, CDR1 SGDLS and CDR2 YYNGEE. There are 17 residues in the CDR3. The CDR3 DNA reads TGTGCCAGCAGCTCCGGGGGGGGGCGGGGACCGAACACTGAAGCTTTCTTT. It translates to CASSSGGGRGPNTEAFF.

The chain links TRBV4-2 to TRBJ1-1; D unclear. The V gene's germline CDR1 is LGHNA and CDR2 YNFKEQ. Deletions cut 2 bases from V and 1 base from J, with 11 bases between. The CDR3 totals 15 residues. The CDR3 DNA follows: TGTGCCAGCAGCCAAAGCGAGGGCCAGAACACTGAAGCTTTCTTT. Translating gives CASSQSEGQNTEAFF.

This clonotype showed up just a few times. The chain uses TRBV5-1 and TRBJ2-5; D might be TRBD1 (5 bases). There are 16 residues in the CDR3. The V and J ends lost 4 bases and 5 bases respectively, with 21 bases between them. CDR1 SGHRS and CDR2 YFSETQ come from the germline V gene. DNA for the CDR3: TGCGCCAGCAGCGTAATAAGAACAGGCATTCAGGAGACCCAGTACTTC. It encodes CASSVIRTGIQETQYF.

Many counts were recorded for this clonotype. The chain has TRBV5-1 and TRBJ2-2, with TRBD2 matching 11 bases. The trim removed 2 bases at V and 4 bases at J, leaving 4 bases unmatched. Germline CDR1 SGHRS, CDR2 YFSETQ. The CDR3 spans 16 residues. Here the CDR3 reads CASSFELAGVTGELFF. The DNA of the CDR3 is TGCGCCAGCAGCTTCGAACTAGCGGGAGTCACCGGGGAGCTGTTTTTT.